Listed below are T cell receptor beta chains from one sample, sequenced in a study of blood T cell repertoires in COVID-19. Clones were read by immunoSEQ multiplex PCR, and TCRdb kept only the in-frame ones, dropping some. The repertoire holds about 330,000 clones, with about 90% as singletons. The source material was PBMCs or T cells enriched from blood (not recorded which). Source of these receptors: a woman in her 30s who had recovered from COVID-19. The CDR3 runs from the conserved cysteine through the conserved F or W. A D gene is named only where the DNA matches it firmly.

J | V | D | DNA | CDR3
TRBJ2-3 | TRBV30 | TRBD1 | TGTGCCTGCGCCCTTGGGACAGGGGGTAGCACAGATACGCAGTATTTT | CACALGTGGSTDTQYF
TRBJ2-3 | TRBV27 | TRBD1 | TGTGCCAGCAGTTTGGACAGGGGTACAGATACGCAGTATTTT | CASSLDRGTDTQYF
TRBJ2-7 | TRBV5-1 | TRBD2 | TGCGCCAGCACGATTAGCGGGGGTACCTACGAGCAGTACTTC | CASTISGGTYEQYF
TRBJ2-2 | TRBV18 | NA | TGTGCCAGCTCACCCCTCGGCCACGGAGCGAACACCGGGGAGCTGTTTTTT | CASSPLGHGANTGELFF
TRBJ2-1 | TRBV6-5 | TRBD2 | TGTGCCAGCAGTTCGCCCGGGACTAGCGCGGGGTTTGGGCAGTTCTTC | CASSSPGTSAGFGQFF
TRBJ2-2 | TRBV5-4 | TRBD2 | TGTGCCAGCAGCTCCACCACAACTAGCGCCGGGGAGCTGTTTTTT | CASSSTTTSAGELFF
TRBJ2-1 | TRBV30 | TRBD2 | TGTGCCTGGAGTCGGACTAGCGTCACCTACAATGAGCAGTTCTTC | CAWSRTSVTYNEQFF
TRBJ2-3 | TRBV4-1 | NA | TGCGCCAGCAGCCGAGCGCTCAGTAGCGGAGGGGAGACAGATACGCAGTATTTT | CASSRALSSGGETDTQYF
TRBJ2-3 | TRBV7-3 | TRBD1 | TGTGCCAGCAGCTTAATGGGACAGGGTACAGATACGCAGTATTTT | CASSLMGQGTDTQYF
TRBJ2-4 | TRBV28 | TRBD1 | TGTGCCAGCAGTACCACAGGGGGCAGTGGGAAAAACATTCAGTACTTC | CASSTTGGSGKNIQYF